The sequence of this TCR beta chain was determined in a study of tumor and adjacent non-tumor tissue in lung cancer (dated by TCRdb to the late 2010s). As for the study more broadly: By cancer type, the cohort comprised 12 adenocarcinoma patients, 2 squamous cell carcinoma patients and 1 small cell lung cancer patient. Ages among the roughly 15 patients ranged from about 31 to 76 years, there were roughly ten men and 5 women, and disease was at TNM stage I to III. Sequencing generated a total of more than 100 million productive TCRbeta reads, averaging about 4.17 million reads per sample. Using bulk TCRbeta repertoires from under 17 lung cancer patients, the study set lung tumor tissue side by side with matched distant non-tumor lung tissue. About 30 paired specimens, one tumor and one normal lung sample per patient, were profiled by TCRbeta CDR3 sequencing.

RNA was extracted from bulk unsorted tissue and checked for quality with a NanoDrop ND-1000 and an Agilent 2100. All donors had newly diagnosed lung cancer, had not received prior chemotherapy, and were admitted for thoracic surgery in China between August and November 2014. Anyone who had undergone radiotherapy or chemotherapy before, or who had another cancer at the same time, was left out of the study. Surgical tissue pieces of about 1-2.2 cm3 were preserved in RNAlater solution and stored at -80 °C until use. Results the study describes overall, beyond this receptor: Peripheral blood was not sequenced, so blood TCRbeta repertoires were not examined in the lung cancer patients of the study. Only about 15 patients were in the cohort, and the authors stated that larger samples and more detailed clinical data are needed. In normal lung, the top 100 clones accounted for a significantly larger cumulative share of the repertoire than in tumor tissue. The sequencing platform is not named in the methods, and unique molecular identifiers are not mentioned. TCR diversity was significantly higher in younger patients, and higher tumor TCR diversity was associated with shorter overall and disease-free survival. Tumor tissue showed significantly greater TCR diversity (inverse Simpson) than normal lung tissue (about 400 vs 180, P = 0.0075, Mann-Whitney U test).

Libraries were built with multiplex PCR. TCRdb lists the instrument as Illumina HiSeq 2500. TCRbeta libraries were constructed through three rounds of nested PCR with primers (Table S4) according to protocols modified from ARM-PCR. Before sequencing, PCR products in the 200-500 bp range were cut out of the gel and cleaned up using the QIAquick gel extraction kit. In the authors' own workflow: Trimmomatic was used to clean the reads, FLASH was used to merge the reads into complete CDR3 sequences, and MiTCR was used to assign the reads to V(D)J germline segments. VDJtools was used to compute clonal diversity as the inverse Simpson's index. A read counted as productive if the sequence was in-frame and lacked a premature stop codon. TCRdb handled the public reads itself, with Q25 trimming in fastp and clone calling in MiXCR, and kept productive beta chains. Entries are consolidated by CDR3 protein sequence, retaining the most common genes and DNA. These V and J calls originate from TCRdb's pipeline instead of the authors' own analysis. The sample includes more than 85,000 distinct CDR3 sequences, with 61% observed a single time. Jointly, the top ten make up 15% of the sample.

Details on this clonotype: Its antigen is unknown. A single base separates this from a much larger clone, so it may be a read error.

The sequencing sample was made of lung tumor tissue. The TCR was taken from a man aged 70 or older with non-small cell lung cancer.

The sequence in DNA is TGCGGTGCTAGCGATCTCGGGAGGTTCCAAGAGACCCAGTACTTC. Its amino acids are CGASDLGRFQETQYF. The chain links TRBV20-1 with TRBJ2-5; 7 central nucleotides agree with TRBD2. From the cysteine up to the phenylalanine, the CDR3 has a length of 15 residues. This entry keeps only the CDR3 DNA: 45 bases, framed from base 1. The germline V gene encodes CDR1 DFQATT and CDR2 SNEGSKA (reference sequence).